The T cell receptor beta chain described here comes from a study of Ad26.COV2.S vaccination and SARS-CoV-2 variants. Whole-study context: The vaccine Ad26.COV2.S was put into the muscle once, or twice with 56 days between. General study points: Reports say spike-specific CD8+ and CD4+ T cell responses covered substantial breadth after vaccination.

The data were produced by immunoSEQ multiplex PCR, yet TCRdb's version contains in-frame clones alone and is incomplete. The sample includes roughly 500,000 clones, 75% to 90% of them seen just once. On this clone itself: As yet, its antigen is unknown.

Treatment specified: around 19 received Ad26.COV2.S at low or high dose, single or two shots; roughly five received placebo; per-sample allocation not given. Sampling was performed 63 days after the first vaccine or placebo injection. The starting material was peripheral blood, obtained in a trial of Ad26.COV2.S vaccine versus placebo. The clonotype was recovered from a person aged 18-65 years who received the Ad26.COV2.S COVID-19 vaccine or a placebo.

CDR3 sequence reads: CASSMVQDSNEKLFF. The CDR3 nucleotides read TGTGCCAGTAGTATGGTGCAGGACAGCAATGAAAAACTGTTTTTT. The chain uses TRBV19 and TRBJ1-4; D perhaps matches TRBD1 (6 bases). From germline, CDR1 is LNHDA and CDR2 SQIVND (reference sequence). The CDR3 is 15 amino acids. V was cut by 3 bases and J by 5 bases, with 13 bases left in between.